Listed below are T cell receptor beta chains from one sample, sequenced in a study of blood T cells in healthy people across ages. Via MiXCR, TCRdb re-called the 5' RACE reads, giving one row per CDR3 protein. The sample lists roughly 900,000 distinct CDR3 sequences; 29% were seen once. The sequenced material came from blood. These receptors were obtained from a woman older than 75 in good health. CDR3s include the opening cysteine and the closing phenylalanine or tryptophan. Fields, in order: clone size, D gene, J gene, V gene, CDR3 length, CDR3 DNA, CDR3 protein. A D gene is named only where the DNA matches it firmly. Clone size is shown for a subset of rows, as once, few, many or a class of expanded clone.

clone size: many
D gene: TRBD2
J gene: TRBJ2-5
V gene: TRBV6-6
CDR3 length: 15
CDR3 DNA: TGTGCCAGCAGTTACTCGACTAGCGGGCAAGAGACCCAGTACTTC
CDR3 protein: CASSYSTSGQETQYF

clone size: many
D gene: .
J gene: TRBJ2-7
V gene: TRBV2
CDR3 length: 14
CDR3 DNA: TGTGCCAGCAGTGAACCCGGGAGCTCCTACGAGCAGTACTTC
CDR3 protein: CASSEPGSSYEQYF

clone size: .
D gene: TRBD2
J gene: TRBJ2-7
V gene: TRBV7-9
CDR3 length: 15
CDR3 DNA: TGTGCCAGCAGCCGGGAGGGAGGGAAGTCCTACGAGCAGTACTTC
CDR3 protein: CASSREGGKSYEQYF

clone size: many
D gene: TRBD1
J gene: TRBJ2-6
V gene: TRBV27
CDR3 length: 18
CDR3 DNA: TGTGCCAGCAGTTTCCGGGGACAGGAGAGCTCTGGGGCCAACGTCCTGACTTTC
CDR3 protein: CASSFRGQESSGANVLTF

clone size: .
D gene: .
J gene: TRBJ2-3
V gene: TRBV12-3/TRBV12-4
CDR3 length: 15
CDR3 DNA: TGTGCCAGCAGTCAGGACGGAATTAGCACAGATACGCAGTATTTT
CDR3 protein: CASSQDGISTDTQYF

clone size: .
D gene: .
J gene: TRBJ2-2
V gene: TRBV10-1
CDR3 length: 12
CDR3 DNA: TGCGCCAGCAGTGAGAGCACCGGGGAGCTGTTTTTT
CDR3 protein: CASSESTGELFF

clone size: .
D gene: .
J gene: TRBJ1-1
V gene: TRBV20-1
CDR3 length: 11
CDR3 DNA: TGCAGGAGGGGGGGGAACACTGAAGCTTTCTTT
CDR3 protein: CRRGGNTEAFF

clone size: .
D gene: TRBD1
J gene: TRBJ1-2
V gene: TRBV20-1
CDR3 length: 15
CDR3 DNA: TGCAGTGCTAGTGCTCCCCGAGGACAGGGATTGGACTACACCTTC
CDR3 protein: CSASAPRGQGLDYTF

clone size: .
D gene: .
J gene: TRBJ2-5
V gene: TRBV3-1
CDR3 length: 13
CDR3 DNA: TGTGCCAGCAATGCGACAGCCCAAGAGACCCAGTACTTC
CDR3 protein: CASNATAQETQYF

clone size: many
D gene: TRBD1
J gene: TRBJ1-2
V gene: TRBV29-1
CDR3 length: 13
CDR3 DNA: TGCAGCGCCTCGGACAGGGCTGGCTATGGCTACACCTTC
CDR3 protein: CSASDRAGYGYTF

clone size: many
D gene: .
J gene: TRBJ2-7
V gene: TRBV18
CDR3 length: 14
CDR3 DNA: TGTGCCAGCTCACCTTTGCCGACTCAGACCGAGCAGTACTTC
CDR3 protein: CASSPLPTQTEQYF

clone size: .
D gene: TRBD1
J gene: TRBJ2-7
V gene: TRBV12-3/TRBV12-4
CDR3 length: 13
CDR3 DNA: TGTGCCAGCAGTTTAAGACAGGGGGCCGAGCAGTACTTC
CDR3 protein: CASSLRQGAEQYF

clone size: many
D gene: TRBD2
J gene: TRBJ2-1
V gene: TRBV11-2
CDR3 length: 12
CDR3 DNA: TGTGCCAGCAGCCCTCTAGCGGGCGAGCAGTTCTTC
CDR3 protein: CASSPLAGEQFF

clone size: .
D gene: .
J gene: TRBJ1-1
V gene: TRBV4-2
CDR3 length: 15
CDR3 DNA: TGTGCCAGCAGCCAAGACGGACAGAAGAACACTGAAGCTTTCTTT
CDR3 protein: CASSQDGQKNTEAFF

clone size: .
D gene: .
J gene: TRBJ1-5
V gene: TRBV30
CDR3 length: 17
CDR3 DNA: TGTGCCTGGAGTGCGTCGCGGGGAGCTTATAGCAATCAGCCCCAGCATTTT
CDR3 protein: CAWSASRGAYSNQPQHF

clone size: few
D gene: .
J gene: TRBJ2-2
V gene: TRBV18
CDR3 length: 15
CDR3 DNA: TGTGCCAGCTCACCTTCGACAACGAACACCGGGGAGCTGTTTTTT
CDR3 protein: CASSPSTTNTGELFF

clone size: many
D gene: TRBD1
J gene: TRBJ1-4
V gene: TRBV12-3/TRBV12-4
CDR3 length: 15
CDR3 DNA: TGTGCCAGCAGTTCCGGGACAGGGGCGTTAGGGAAACTGTTTTTT
CDR3 protein: CASSSGTGALGKLFF

clone size: many
D gene: .
J gene: TRBJ2-1
V gene: TRBV12-3/TRBV12-4
CDR3 length: 16
CDR3 DNA: TGTGCCAGCAGTTTGATCCAGCTTAGCTCCTACAATGAGCAGTTCTTC
CDR3 protein: CASSLIQLSSYNEQFF

clone size: .
D gene: .
J gene: TRBJ1-2
V gene: TRBV21-1
CDR3 length: 9
CDR3 DNA: TGTGCCGGGGAGGGTGGCTACACCTTC
CDR3 protein: CAGEGGYTF

clone size: .
D gene: .
J gene: TRBJ2-3
V gene: TRBV7-2
CDR3 length: 16
CDR3 DNA: TGTGCCAGCAGCCGCAGGGGGGGACAGGGCACAGATACGCAGTATTTT
CDR3 protein: CASSRRGGQGTDTQYF

clone size: .
D gene: TRBD1
J gene: TRBJ1-4
V gene: TRBV4-1
CDR3 length: 13
CDR3 DNA: TGCGCCAGCAGCCAAGATCGGGGGACAGAACTGTTTTTT
CDR3 protein: CASSQDRGTELFF

clone size: .
D gene: .
J gene: TRBJ1-5
V gene: TRBV19
CDR3 length: 18
CDR3 DNA: TGTGCCAGTAGTCTACGGACTCCGGGGCCTATTAGCAATCAGCCCCAGCATTTT
CDR3 protein: CASSLRTPGPISNQPQHF

clone size: .
D gene: .
J gene: TRBJ2-2
V gene: TRBV5-1
CDR3 length: 14
CDR3 DNA: TGCGCCAGCAGCAAGGGACAAGCCACGGGGGAGCTGTTTTTT
CDR3 protein: CASSKGQATGELFF

clone size: many
D gene: TRBD1
J gene: TRBJ2-4
V gene: TRBV6-4
CDR3 length: 15
CDR3 DNA: TGTGCCAGCAGTGTACAGGGGGAGGCCAAAAACATTCAGTACTTC
CDR3 protein: CASSVQGEAKNIQYF

clone size: .
D gene: TRBD1
J gene: TRBJ1-5
V gene: TRBV4-2
CDR3 length: 15
CDR3 DNA: TGTGCCAGCAGCCAAGAGACAGGGTACTGTCAGCCCCAGCATTTT
CDR3 protein: CASSQETGYCQPQHF

clone size: few
D gene: .
J gene: TRBJ2-3
V gene: TRBV7-2
CDR3 length: 13
CDR3 DNA: TGTGCCAGCAGCTCCCCTGTGACAGGTACGCAGTATTTT
CDR3 protein: CASSSPVTGTQYF

clone size: many
D gene: .
J gene: TRBJ2-7
V gene: TRBV27
CDR3 length: 13
CDR3 DNA: TGTGCCAGCAGTTTATCGTGGGGCCACGAGCAGTACTTC
CDR3 protein: CASSLSWGHEQYF